Given below is one TCR beta chain in context. Here immunoSEQ multiplex PCR was the method, and the copy in TCRdb shows in-frame clones only, minus some. The sample has roughly 40,000 clones, roughly nine tenths seen once. Germline V CDR1 and CDR2: SGHNT, YYREEE (reference sequence). After removal of 3 bases from V and 4 bases from J, the junction contained 1 base not matched to a gene. The CDR3 has 12 residues. The entry originates in a study of T cell changes during pregnancy in multiple sclerosis. The rearrangement uses TRBV5-4 and TRBJ2-7, with 7 bases lining up with TRBD1. The sequence was collected from a female donor with multiple sclerosis, enrolled in a pregnancy study. The specimen comprised peripheral blood, sampled before pregnancy. The CDR3 spells CASSWDSYEQYF. For the CDR3, the DNA is TGTGCCAGCAGCTGGGACAGTTACGAGCAGTACTTC.